This T cell receptor beta chain was obtained from a study of neoadjuvant nivolumab and ipilimumab in lung cancer. Study observations and caveats: Only two of four nivolumab-treated tumors gained richness and clonality by surgery. Pretherapy blood TCR richness correlated positively with resected tumor richness. Resected tumors had greater TCR richness and clonality than uninvolved lung. TCR receptors were sequenced in few samples.

Worth noting for this clone: The antigen remains undetermined.

The table came from immunoSEQ multiplex PCR; TCRdb's copy has only in-frame clones and leaves some out. The sample has under 35,000 clones, 90% seen once. V trimming: 0 bases; J trimming: 4 bases; junction bases outside the gene matches: 1. Germline CDR1 reads MNHEY; CDR2 reads SVGAGI. The CDR3 totals 15 residues. The material sequenced was peripheral blood, taken after neoadjuvant nivolumab, alone or with ipilimumab, at or shortly before surgery. The receptor was derived from an adult with non-small cell lung cancer. J is TRBJ1-1 and V is TRBV6-5; 11 bases align to TRBD1. The CDR3 here is CASSYSGTGGTEAFF. The CDR3 DNA sequence: TGTGCCAGCAGTTACTCCGGGACAGGGGGCACTGAAGCTTTCTTT.